This passage covers 30 T cell receptor beta chains from one sample sequenced in a study of blood T cell repertoires in COVID-19. The repertoire was sequenced with immunoSEQ multiplex PCR; TCRdb's copy has only in-frame clones and lacks some. In the table there are some 360,000 clones, about 90% of which are singletons. The source material was peripheral blood. Receptor source: an older woman with COVID-19, enrolled during active disease.

V usage is TRBV6-6 and J usage is TRBJ1-1; D may be TRBD1 (6 bases). The CDR3 is 16 amino acids. Germline V gene sequence: CDR1 MNHNY, CDR2 SVGAGI (reference sequence). V lost 4 bases to trimming and J lost 1 base, with 16 bases between them. For the CDR3, the DNA is TGTGCCAGCAGTTCGAGCCCGGGACATGGGAACACTGAAGCTTTCTTT. It encodes CASSSSPGHGNTEAFF.

The CDR3 reads CASSPRVSGGELFF. CDR3 bases: TGTGCCAGCAGCCCTCGGGTTTCGGGCGGGGAGCTGTTTTTT. V usage is TRBV5-5 and J usage is TRBJ2-2; D remains unclear. Trimming took off 4 bases at V and 7 bases at J, with 14 bases between the two ends. CDR3 length: 14 residues. In germline, CDR1 is SGHKS, CDR2 YYEKEE (reference sequence).

As for this clone: The identical CDR3 is also encoded by other nucleotide sequences in the sample. The rearrangement links TRBV5-1 to TRBJ2-7; no firm D call. Trimming removed 0 bases from V and 3 bases from J, with 4 bases in between. Per the germline V gene, CDR1 is SGHRS and CDR2 is YFSETQ. The CDR3 has 12 amino acids. The CDR3 spells CASSLGHYEQYF. Written as DNA, the CDR3 is TGCGCCAGCAGCTTGGGGCACTACGAGCAGTACTTC.

As to this clone: Additional DNA sequences in this sample encode the identical CDR3. V gene TRBV3-1 (or the pseudogene TRBV3-2) combines with J gene TRBJ2-7; D unclear. This CDR3 region has 11 residues. CDR1 is LGHDT and CDR2 is YNNKEL in the germline V gene (reference sequence). V lost 0 bases to trimming and J lost 6 bases, with 3 bases between them. In DNA form, the CDR3 reads TGTGCCAGCAGCCAAGAAGCCGAGCAGTACTTC. Translated, it gives CASSQEAEQYF.

For the CDR3, the DNA is TGTGCCAGCAGTTCGGGATACTACGAGCAGTACTTC. Protein sequence: CASSSGYYEQYF. This chain joins TRBV6-5 and TRBJ2-7; D possibly corresponds to TRBD2 (5 bases). Germline V CDR1 and CDR2: MNHEY, SVGAGI. The CDR3 consists of 12 residues. V was trimmed by 4 bases and J by 3 bases, leaving 7 bases between them.

V gene TRBV5-5 combines with J gene TRBJ1-4; D gene unclear. This CDR3 has 14 residues. V lost 2 bases, J lost 4 bases, and 9 bases lay in between. Per germline, CDR1 SGHKS and CDR2 YYEKEE (reference sequence). CDR3 amino acids: CASSLEGSNEKLFF. The CDR3 nucleotides read TGTGCCAGCAGCTTAGAAGGGAGTAATGAAAAACTGTTTTTT.

This rearrangement joins TRBV6-1 to TRBJ2-7; the match to TRBD1 covers 8 bases. This CDR3 region has 15 residues. With 3 bases clipped from V and 3 bases from J, the junction kept 7 bases outside the gene matches. Per germline, CDR1 MNHNS and CDR2 SASEGT. CDR3 residues: CASSEWQGAIYEQYF. The DNA of the CDR3 is TGTGCCAGCAGTGAGTGGCAGGGGGCGATCTACGAGCAGTACTTC.

This clone came up once. This chain links TRBV9 with TRBJ2-2, with a possible D match to TRBD1 (6 bases). The CDR3 runs 13 residues. V was shortened by 7 bases and J by 7 bases, with 14 bases between the two germline ends. Germline CDR1 is SGDLS and CDR2 is YYNGEE. CDR3 loop: CASAAPRGGELFF. The CDR3 DNA sequence: TGTGCCAGCGCGGCTCCCAGGGGCGGGGAGCTGTTTTTT.

The V gene is TRBV6-5, the J gene TRBJ1-2; D not resolved. Germline CDR1 is MNHEY and CDR2 is SVGAGI. Trimming took off 5 bases at V and 3 bases at J, with 10 bases between the two ends. CDR3 size: 13 residues. CDR3 in amino acids: CASSLTNDYGYTF. Written as DNA, the CDR3 is TGTGCCAGCAGTCTGACAAACGACTATGGCTACACCTTC.

V usage is TRBV5-1 and J usage is TRBJ2-2; 8 bases are shared with TRBD2. V trimming: 1 base; J trimming: 4 bases; junction bases outside the gene matches: 6. This CDR3 has 16 residues. Germline V lookup: CDR1 SGHRS, CDR2 YFSETQ. The CDR3 DNA reads as TGCGCCAGCAGCTTGATTAGCGGGGTGATCACCGGGGAGCTGTTTTTT. Residues: CASSLISGVITGELFF.

This rearrangement joins TRBV5-1 to TRBJ2-1; TRBD2 aligns across 8 bases. Germline trimming cut 4 bases from V and 7 bases from J; bases unmatched to any gene: 7. The CDR3 has 14 amino acids. Germline CDR1 reads SGHRS; CDR2 reads YFSETQ. The CDR3 sequence is CASSVSGALNEQFF. CDR3 sequence (DNA): TGCGCCAGCAGCGTTAGCGGGGCCCTTAATGAGCAGTTCTTC.

The gene calls are TRBV6-6 and TRBJ1-6; D is unresolved. Trimming left V 5 bases short and J 4 bases short, with 18 bases between. The CDR3 extends over 17 amino acids. Germline V CDR1 and CDR2: MNHNY, SVGAGI (reference sequence). DNA for the CDR3: TGTGCCAGCAGTCCTCGGTTTTCGCGCCGTTATAATTCACCCCTCCACTTT. Translation: CASSPRFSRRYNSPLHF.

The rearrangement joins TRBV29-1 to TRBJ1-2, with D perhaps matching TRBD1 (5 bases). Per germline, CDR1 SQVTM and CDR2 ANQGSEA. Trimming took 7 bases from V and 3 from J, leaving 15 bases between them. There are 13 residues in the CDR3. The CDR3 DNA sequence: TGCAGCGCTGGGGGAGGAAGGGACTATGGCTACACCTTC. This gives the protein CSAGGGRDYGYTF.

This chain links TRBV3-1 (or the pseudogene TRBV3-2) with TRBJ2-3; maybe TRBD2 (7 bases). From germline, CDR1 is LGHDT and CDR2 YNNKEL (reference sequence). Between the trimmed V and J ends, which lost 4 bases and 4 bases, there was a span of 15 bases. The CDR3 runs to 15 residues. The CDR3 reads CASSRSEGGPDTQYF. CDR3 DNA: TGTGCCAGCAGCCGCTCCGAGGGGGGGCCAGATACGCAGTATTTT.

CDR3 sequence: CASSQGLLANNQPQHF. CDR3 bases: TGTGCCAGCAGCCAAGGTCTCTTGGCAAACAATCAGCCCCAGCATTTT. The chain combines TRBV3-1 (or the pseudogene TRBV3-2) with TRBJ1-5; D call uncertain. This CDR3 spans 16 amino acids. V dropped 1 base and J dropped 3 bases, with 13 bases sitting between them. Germline-derived CDR1 and CDR2 are LGHDT and YNNKEL (reference sequence).

This chain joins TRBV19 and TRBJ1-5; no definite D call. The V end lost 5 bases, the J end lost 6 bases, and 17 bases lay between the germline ends. From germline, CDR1 is LNHDA and CDR2 SQIVND (reference sequence). This CDR3 has 15 residues. The CDR3 loop reads CASSDTVKVGQPQHF. The CDR3 DNA is TGTGCCAGTAGTGACACGGTGAAGGTCGGTCAGCCCCAGCATTTT.

The chain joins TRBV3-1 (or the pseudogene TRBV3-2) to TRBJ2-7, with 10 bases matching TRBD1. V lost 5 bases to trimming and J lost 1 base; unmatched junction nucleotides: 5. Germline V gene sequence: CDR1 LGHDT, CDR2 YNNKEL (reference sequence). CDR3 length: 15 amino acids. DNA of the CDR3: TGTGCCAGCAGCTTACCGGGACAGGGGTCCTACGAGCAGTACTTC. This gives the protein CASSLPGQGSYEQYF.

The rearrangement joins TRBV6-5 to TRBJ2-1; maybe TRBD1 (6 bases). CDR3 length: 14 amino acids. Germline values: CDR1 MNHEY, CDR2 SVGAGI. V dropped 2 bases and J dropped 3 bases, with 8 bases sitting between them. The CDR3 sequence: CASSYGGGYNEQFF. The CDR3 nucleotides are TGTGCCAGCAGTTACGGGGGCGGCTACAATGAGCAGTTCTTC.

The chain employs TRBV5-6 and TRBJ2-3; a possible D gene is TRBD2 (6 bases). CDR3 size: 15 residues. Trimming took 4 bases from V and 0 from J, leaving 12 bases between them. The germline gives CDR1 SGHDT, CDR2 YYEEEE. The CDR3 bases are TGTGCCAGCAGCCCGGTTGGGGGGAGCACAGATACGCAGTATTTT. As protein: CASSPVGGSTDTQYF. Complete variable domain (other parts from reference TRBV5-6 and TRBJ2-3): DAGVTQSPTHLIKTRGQQVTLRCSPKSGHDTVSWYQQALGQGPQFIFQYYEEEERQRGNFPDRFSGHQFPNYSSELNVNALLLGDSALYLCASSPVGGSTDTQYFGPGTRLTVL.

This chain links TRBV30 with TRBJ2-1, with D unresolved. This CDR3 is 12 amino acids long. The germline V and J ends were trimmed by 2 bases and 4 bases, with 6 bases remaining between them. CDR1 and CDR2 (germline): GTSNPN, SVGIG (reference sequence). The CDR3 loop is CAWSTGYNEQFF. The CDR3 DNA follows: TGTGCCTGGAGTACGGGTTACAATGAGCAGTTCTTC.

This clone was seen once. The V gene is TRBV5-1, the J gene TRBJ1-1; possibly TRBD1 for D (6 bases). The CDR3 contains 16 residues. Trimming removed 2 bases from V and 2 bases from J, with 16 bases in between. The germline CDR1 and CDR2 sequences are SGHRS and YFSETQ. The CDR3: CASSLVTGTLNTEAFF. CDR3 bases: TGCGCCAGCAGCTTAGTAACCGGGACACTTAACACTGAAGCTTTCTTT.

The V and J genes are TRBV5-1 and TRBJ1-1, with D perhaps matching TRBD1 (5 bases). The germline V gene has CDR1 SGHRS and CDR2 YFSETQ. V lost 2 bases and J lost 1, with 12 bases in between. This CDR3 has 15 residues. The CDR3 nucleotides are TGCGCCAGCAGCTTTCCGGGACTGAAGAACACTGAAGCTTTCTTT. Translating it yields CASSFPGLKNTEAFF.

The chain combines TRBV5-5 with TRBJ1-1; the D gene is possibly TRBD1 (5 bases). The CDR3 is made up of 13 amino acids. CDR1 and CDR2 (germline): SGHKS, YYEKEE (reference sequence). Trimming shortened V by 1 base and J by 11 bases, and 15 bases separated the two germline ends. CDR3 sequence reads: CASSLNLRGNAFF. The CDR3 DNA is TGTGCCAGCAGCTTGAACCTTCGGGGGAACGCTTTCTTT.

This clone was seen a few times. This chain connects TRBV5-5 to TRBJ1-5; tentatively, D is TRBD1 (5 bases). Trimming removed 0 bases from V and 4 bases from J, with 8 bases in between. CDR3 length: 14 residues. Germline V gives CDR1 SGHKS, CDR2 YYEKEE (reference sequence). The CDR3 DNA reads TGTGCCAGCAGCTTGGGACAGCTAAATCAGCCCCAGCATTTT. This codes for CASSLGQLNQPQHF. Supplemented by reference TRBV5-5 and TRBJ1-5, the full variable domain reads DAGVTQSPTHLIKTRGQQVTLRCSPISGHKSVSWYQQVLGQGPQFIFQYYEKEERGRGNFPDRFSARQFPNYSSELNVNALLLGDSALYLCASSLGQLNQPQHFGDGTRLSIL.

The chain combines TRBV5-1 with TRBJ1-6; D remains ambiguous. CDR1 and CDR2 from the germline V gene are SGHRS and YFSETQ. Trimming stripped 3 bases from V and 17 bases from J, with 18 bases between. CDR3 length: 13 residues. The CDR3 sequence is CASSYDFGYGFHF. In nucleotides, the CDR3 is TGCGCCAGCAGCTACGACTTTGGGTACGGGTTCCACTTT.

In its sample, this clone was seen once. The rearrangement uses TRBV7-3 and TRBJ2-5, with 9 bases identical to TRBD2. With 0 bases clipped from V and 5 bases from J, the junction kept 4 bases outside the gene matches. The CDR3 runs to 15 residues. Germline values: CDR1 SGHTA, CDR2 FQGTGA. The DNA for the CDR3 is TGTGCCAGCAGCTTAACGGGACTAGCAGGGGAGACCCAGTACTTC. Encoded protein: CASSLTGLAGETQYF.

This clone has a handful of counts. The chain joins TRBV27 to TRBJ1-1; 8 bases line up with TRBD1. V lost 6 bases, J lost 7 bases, and 7 bases stayed unmatched. This CDR3 has 13 amino acids. The germline CDR1 and CDR2 sequences are MNHEY and SMNVEV (reference sequence). CDR3 DNA sequence: TGTGCCAGCAGCGGACAGGGATCCCTTGAAGCTTTCTTT. Encoded protein: CASSGQGSLEAFF.

This clone showed up just once. The chain recombines TRBV11-2 with TRBJ2-5, with TRBD2 identical over 13 bases. Looked up from germline, CDR1 is SGHAT and CDR2 is FQNNGV. The CDR3 spans 18 residues. J was trimmed by 4 bases and V by 5 bases; bases with no gene match: 13. The DNA for the CDR3 is TGTGCCAGCAGCCCTACTAGCGGGGGGGCTATTGGCGGAGAGACCCAGTACTTC. The encoded protein is CASSPTSGGAIGGETQYF.

The chain is built from TRBV7-3 and TRBJ2-5; no firm D call. Germline V gene lookup returns CDR1 SGHTA and CDR2 FQGTGA. This CDR3 region has 14 residues. Trimming cost V 2 bases and J 1 base, with 8 bases left between them. The CDR3 reads CASSLSLIQETQYF. CDR3 bases: TGTGCCAGCAGCTTATCCTTAATCCAAGAGACCCAGTACTTC.

A single count supports this clone. V gene TRBV4-1 combines with J gene TRBJ2-2, with 7 nucleotides matching TRBD1. This CDR3 has 16 amino acids. With 2 bases clipped from V and 0 bases from J, the junction kept 3 bases outside the gene matches. CDR1 is MGHRA and CDR2 is YSYEKL in the germline V gene. The CDR3 reads CASSQSGTANTGELFF. In DNA, the CDR3 is TGCGCCAGCAGCCAATCCGGGACAGCGAACACCGGGGAGCTGTTTTTT.